What follows describes a single T cell receptor beta chain. These data belong to a study of control samples from healthy donors and cancer patients. Using immunoSEQ multiplex PCR, the repertoire was profiled, and TCRdb retains in-frame clones only, with some absent. The sample has some 100,000 clones, more than 90% seen once. Trimming cost V 3 bases and J 0 bases, with 9 bases left between them. CDR3 length: 15 amino acids. Per the germline V gene, CDR1 is MNHNY and CDR2 is SVGAGI (reference sequence). V usage is TRBV6-6 and J usage is TRBJ1-5, with D possibly matching TRBD1 (5 bases). This sequence was found in a human donor in good health. The donor label of this sample is uncertain. Sequenced input: blood. CDR3 DNA: TGTGCCAGCAGTTATGGTCAGGGTAGCAATCAGCCCCAGCATTTT. Residues: CASSYGQGSNQPQHF.